Listed here are 26 T cell receptor beta chains from one sample, sequenced in a study of blood T cell repertoires in COVID-19. Here immunoSEQ multiplex PCR was the method, and the copy in TCRdb shows in-frame clones only, minus some. Altogether roughly 77,000 clones are present, about nine tenths being singletons, with the ten largest covering around 6.7%. The sample taken for sequencing was peripheral blood. These receptors all come from a woman over 75 with active COVID-19.

The V and J genes are TRBV19 and TRBJ2-1; no firm D call. Germline CDR1 reads LNHDA; CDR2 reads SQIVND (reference sequence). CDR3 size: 12 residues. The V end lost 3 bases, the J end lost 10 bases, and 10 bases lay between the germline ends. As DNA, the CDR3 is TGTGCCAGTAGTATCGTCCTCCGGGAGCAGTTCTTC. Translated, it gives CASSIVLREQFF.

CDR3 loop: CSVAAPQSGYGYTF. CDR3 nucleotide sequence: TGCAGCGTTGCTGCCCCCCAGAGCGGCTATGGCTACACCTTC. This chain joins TRBV29-1 and TRBJ1-2, with D unresolved. Trimming removed 4 bases from V and 4 bases from J, with 16 bases in between. The germline CDR1 and CDR2 sequences are SQVTM and ANQGSEA. The CDR3 runs 14 residues.

The chain recombines TRBV7-2 with TRBJ2-3; TRBD2 matches at 8 bases. Germline V gene data show CDR1 as SGHTA and CDR2 as FQGNSA. The CDR3 runs to 16 residues. The trim removed 5 bases at V and 4 bases at J, leaving 11 bases unmatched. The CDR3 spells CASSLRGAGEPDTQYF. The CDR3 bases are TGTGCCAGCAGCCTCCGGGGAGCGGGAGAACCAGATACGCAGTATTTT.

The V and J genes are TRBV9 and TRBJ2-7; 14 bases are shared with TRBD2. The CDR3 totals 16 residues. CDR1 and CDR2 from the germline V gene are SGDLS and YYNGEE. The ends lost 0 bases at V and 6 bases at J; junction bases unmatched: 5. The CDR3, as DNA: TGTGCCAGCAGCGTAGAGCCGGGACTAGCGGGAGTCGAGCAGTACTTC. Its translation is CASSVEPGLAGVEQYF.

The chain links TRBV24-1 to TRBJ2-3; D is uncertain. The CDR3 sequence is 14 residues long. Germline CDR1 KGHDR, CDR2 SFDVKD. With 3 bases removed from V and 3 bases from J, the gap between germline ends came to 9 bases. The CDR3 sequence: CATSDQAWTDTQYF. The CDR3 coding sequence is TGTGCCACCAGTGATCAAGCATGGACAGATACGCAGTATTTT.

CDR3 DNA: TGTGCCAGCAGCCGGGTAGGTCTTAATGGTGATGGCTACACCTTC. It specifies CASSRVGLNGDGYTF. This rearrangement joins TRBV5-4 to TRBJ1-2; D is unresolved. The V end was cut by 4 bases, the J end by 6 bases, with 19 bases between. The CDR3 runs 15 residues. CDR1 is SGHNT, CDR2 YYREEE, per germline (reference sequence).

The rearrangement uses TRBV6-5 and TRBJ2-7, with 8 positions matching TRBD2. Trimming at V came to 6 bases and at J to 0 bases, leaving 7 bases not matched to a gene. Germline loops: CDR1 MNHEY, CDR2 SVGAGI. The CDR3 is 15 residues long. CDR3 in DNA: TGTGCCAGCAGGACTGGGACTAGGGACTCCTACGAGCAGTACTTC. Translated: CASRTGTRDSYEQYF.

CDR3 sequence: CASSIETGGGTDTQYF. The CDR3 nucleotides are TGTGCCAGTAGTATCGAGACGGGGGGAGGCACAGATACGCAGTATTTT. The genes are TRBV19 and TRBJ2-3; 7 nucleotides align to TRBD2. The trim removed 3 bases at V and 1 base at J, leaving 7 bases unmatched. From germline, CDR1 is LNHDA and CDR2 SQIVND (reference sequence). The CDR3 is 16 residues long.

V and J are TRBV29-1 and TRBJ2-2, with TRBD1 matching over 7 bases. The CDR3 has 15 amino acids. CDR1 SQVTM and CDR2 ANQGSEA come from the germline V gene. After removal of 1 base from V and 0 bases from J, the junction contained 2 bases not matched to a gene. The DNA for the CDR3 is TGCAGCGTTGAAGGGGGGACAGCGAACACCGGGGAGCTGTTTTTT. Its translation is CSVEGGTANTGELFF.

This sequence joins TRBV28 and TRBJ1-4; D uncertain. CDR1 is MDHEN, CDR2 SYDVKM, per germline. The V end lost 3 bases, the J end lost 0 bases, and 11 bases lay between the germline ends. The CDR3 runs to 16 residues. The CDR3 nucleotides read TGTGCCAGCAGTTTTATCGGTTTTGCAACTAATGAAAAACTGTTTTTT. Protein: CASSFIGFATNEKLFF. The whole variable domain, filled in from reference TRBV28 and TRBJ1-4, reads DVKVTQSSRYLVKRTGEKVFLECVQDMDHENMFWYRQDPGLGLRLIYFSYDVKMKEKGDIPEGYSVSREKKERFSLILESASTNQTSMYLCASSFIGFATNEKLFFGSGTQLSVL.

This chain connects TRBV7-9 to TRBJ1-4, with D tentatively TRBD1 (6 bases). CDR3 size: 13 residues. Germline V CDR1 and CDR2: SEHNR, FQNEAQ (reference sequence). Trimming pared 4 bases from V and 10 bases from J, leaving 13 bases between. CDR3 sequence (DNA): TGTGCCAGCAGCTCTCTCCCCAGGGGAAAACTGTTTTTT. Translating gives CASSSLPRGKLFF.

The chain joins TRBV6-2 or TRBV6-3 to TRBJ2-7; 7 bases are shared with TRBD1. With V trimmed by 2 bases and J by 2 bases, 3 bases remained unmatched. CDR1 is MNHEY, CDR2 SVGEGT, per germline. The CDR3 spans 14 residues. The CDR3 is CASSYRGGPYEQYF. The CDR3 DNA is TGTGCCAGCAGTTACCGAGGGGGCCCCTACGAGCAGTACTTC.

This chain links TRBV9 with TRBJ2-1; 11 bases are shared with TRBD2. CDR1 and CDR2 from the germline V gene are SGDLS and YYNGEE. V shed 0 bases and J 7 bases; nucleotides not matched to a gene: 3. The CDR3 contains 15 residues. Here the CDR3 DNA reads TGTGCCAGCAGCGTAGGACTAGCGGGAATAAATGAGCAGTTCTTC. This encodes CASSVGLAGINEQFF. The full variable domain, completed using reference TRBV9 and TRBJ2-1, is DSGVTQTPKHLITATGQRVTLRCSPRSGDLSVYWYQQSLDQGLQFLIQYYNGEERAKGNILERFSAQQFPDLHSELNLSSLELGDSALYFCASSVGLAGINEQFFGPGTRLTVL.

The chain is built from TRBV10-3 and TRBJ2-3, with 10 bases fitting TRBD2. V lost 6 bases to trimming and J lost 4 bases; unmatched junction nucleotides: 7. Germline CDR1 ENHRY, CDR2 SYGVKD. This CDR3 has 15 amino acids. DNA of the CDR3: TGTGCCATCAGGGCTAGCGGGAGTTGGGCAGATACGCAGTATTTT. Translated: CAIRASGSWADTQYF.

J is TRBJ1-5 and V is TRBV28, with D possibly being TRBD1 (6 bases). This CDR3 has 15 residues. The germline gives CDR1 MDHEN, CDR2 SYDVKM. Trimming took off 3 bases at V and 6 bases at J, with 15 bases between the two ends. This chain's CDR3 is CASSFTGRGGQPQHF. The CDR3 nucleotides read TGTGCCAGCAGTTTTACAGGGCGAGGGGGTCAGCCCCAGCATTTT.

CDR3 region: CASDKQGLETQYF. Written as DNA, the CDR3 is TGTGCCAGCGATAAACAGGGCTTAGAGACCCAGTACTTC. This rearrangement joins TRBV28 to TRBJ2-5; TRBD1 might be the D (6 bases). Germline CDR1 is MDHEN and CDR2 is SYDVKM. This CDR3 is 13 amino acids long. Trimming shortened V by 8 bases and J by 4 bases, and 14 bases separated the two germline ends.

The rearrangement joins TRBV29-1 to TRBJ2-7, with D uncertain. CDR1 and CDR2 (germline): SQVTM, ANQGSEA. The CDR3 runs to 13 residues. The V and J ends lost 2 bases and 0 bases respectively, with 8 bases between them. The CDR3, as DNA: TGCAGCGTTGAACAGGAAGTCTCCTACGAGCAGTACTTC. This sequence encodes CSVEQEVSYEQYF.

The chain couples TRBV28 to TRBJ2-3, with 7 bases aligning to TRBD1. Germline assignment: CDR1 MDHEN and CDR2 SYDVKM. V trimming: 2 bases; J trimming: 3 bases; junction bases outside the gene matches: 2. The length of the CDR3 is 14 residues. CDR3 in amino acids: CASSLAGGTDTQYF. DNA for the CDR3: TGTGCCAGCAGTTTAGCAGGGGGAACAGATACGCAGTATTTT.

The J gene is TRBJ1-1, the V gene TRBV7-2, with D possibly being TRBD1 (6 bases). The CDR3 sequence is 13 residues long. Germline CDR1 SGHTA, CDR2 FQGNSA. The ends were cut back, 5 bases at V and 4 bases at J, with 11 bases in the middle. The CDR3 is CASSPYRVTEAFF. The CDR3 DNA reads TGTGCCAGCAGCCCCTACAGGGTCACTGAAGCTTTCTTT.

CDR3 region: CASSSPAGSGNIQYF. The CDR3, as DNA: TGTGCCAGCAGCTCCCCGGCAGGTTCCGGAAACATTCAGTACTTC. The chain couples TRBV7-2 to TRBJ2-4; D remains unclear. The CDR3 sequence is 15 residues long. Per germline, CDR1 SGHTA and CDR2 FQGNSA. V lost 4 bases and J 6 bases, leaving 16 bases between the germline ends.

A single count supports this clone. CDR3 bases: TGTGCCAGCAGTCCCGAATCCCTAACAGGGGGCCAAGAGACCCAGTACTTC. Amino acids: CASSPESLTGGQETQYF. This chain joins TRBV2 and TRBJ2-5; 8 bases agree with TRBD1. Per germline, CDR1 SNHLY and CDR2 FYNNEI. This CDR3 contains 17 residues. Trimming at V came to 5 bases and at J to 1 base, leaving 12 bases not matched to a gene. Variable domain in full (rest from reference TRBV2 and TRBJ2-5): EPEVTQTPSHQVTQMGQEVILRCVPISNHLYFYWYRQILGQKVEFLVSFYNNEISEKSEIFDDQFSVERPDGSNFTLKIRSTKLEDSAMYFCASSPESLTGGQETQYFGPGTRLLVL.

The genes are TRBV6-5 and TRBJ2-7, with 11 bases fitting TRBD2. The ends lost 2 bases at V and 4 bases at J; junction bases unmatched: 7. The V gene's germline CDR1 is MNHEY and CDR2 SVGAGI. The CDR3 totals 16 residues. Here the CDR3 DNA reads TGTGCCAGCAGTTACCACACTAGCGGGAGACAGTACGAGCAGTACTTC. It yields the protein CASSYHTSGRQYEQYF.

The chain couples TRBV27 to TRBJ1-1, with D unclear. CDR1 and CDR2 (germline): MNHEY, SMNVEV (reference sequence). This CDR3 has 14 residues. The germline V and J ends were trimmed by 6 bases and 0 bases, with 11 bases remaining between them. The CDR3 DNA reads as TGTGCCAGCAGCCGCCAGCGCATGAACACTGAAGCTTTCTTT. This encodes CASSRQRMNTEAFF.

The rearrangement links TRBV9 to TRBJ2-7; 7 bases are a match to TRBD2. The length of the CDR3 is 14 residues. V shed 2 bases and J 0 bases; nucleotides not matched to a gene: 2. Per the germline V gene, CDR1 is SGDLS and CDR2 is YYNGEE. The CDR3 nucleotides are TGTGCCAGCAGCGTGGGCGGGAGCTCCTACGAGCAGTACTTC. It yields the protein CASSVGGSSYEQYF.

The chain carries TRBV14 and TRBJ1-2, with unresolved D. Trimming shortened V by 2 bases and J by 0 bases, and 4 bases separated the two germline ends. The germline V gene encodes CDR1 SGHDN and CDR2 FVKESK. The CDR3 contains 13 residues. The chain's CDR3 is CASSQQSNYGYTF. CDR3 DNA: TGTGCCAGCAGCCAACAGTCTAACTATGGCTACACCTTC.

The rearrangement links TRBV2 to TRBJ2-2, with TRBD2 matching 8 bases. This CDR3 comprises 15 residues. Trimming cost V 6 bases and J 0 bases; bases outside gene matches: 3. The germline CDR1 and CDR2 sequences are SNHLY and FYNNEI. The CDR3 is CASRGGLANTGELFF. CDR3 nucleotide sequence: TGTGCCAGCAGGGGGGGACTAGCGAACACCGGGGAGCTGTTTTTT.